The 18 T cell receptor beta chains below come from one sample, sequenced in a study of blood T cells in healthy people across ages. Combining a sample-barcoded 5' primer with a J-beta primer mix, a second PCR ran for about 7 to 11 cycles. Each CDR3 protein is one row after TCRdb ran MiXCR on the 5' RACE reads. The sample contains 600,000 to 650,000 distinct CDR3 sequences, 58% of which appear only once. What was sequenced was blood. The receptors stem from a man in his sixties in good health.

The chain recombines TRBV28 with TRBJ2-5; 12 bases map to TRBD2. This CDR3 is 17 amino acids long. Losses at the gene ends were 3 bases for V and 7 bases for J; bases not matched to a gene: 12. CDR1 is MDHEN, CDR2 SYDVKM, per germline. This CDR3 is CASSFPGLAGLSGTQYF. CDR3 nucleotides: TGTGCCAGCAGTTTTCCGGGACTAGCGGGTTTAAGCGGGACCCAGTACTTC.

This chain connects TRBV5-1 to TRBJ2-7; D gene ambiguous. Germline V gene data show CDR1 as SGHRS and CDR2 as YFSETQ. V lost 0 bases to trimming and J lost 3 bases, with 7 bases between them. The CDR3 has 13 residues. CDR3 protein: CASSLELNYEQYF. The CDR3 DNA is TGCGCCAGCAGCTTGGAGCTAAACTACGAGCAGTACTTC.

The V call is TRBV6-6, the J call TRBJ2-7; no reliable D call. In germline, CDR1 is MNHNY, CDR2 SVGAGI (reference sequence). The CDR3 has 15 amino acids. V lost 2 bases, J lost 0 bases, and 11 bases lay in between. This CDR3 reads CASSYGLQSSYEQYF. The CDR3, as DNA: TGTGCCAGCAGTTACGGGCTCCAGAGCTCCTACGAGCAGTACTTC.

This clonotype was seen a handful of times. This chain joins TRBV6-6 and TRBJ1-6, with 8 bases matching TRBD1. With 2 bases clipped from V and 10 bases from J, the junction kept 1 base outside the gene matches. In germline, CDR1 is MNHNY, CDR2 SVGAGI (reference sequence). This CDR3 has 13 amino acids. CDR3 nucleotides: TGTGCCAGCAGTTACGGACAGGGCTCACCCCTCCACTTT. Its protein is CASSYGQGSPLHF.

The J gene is TRBJ2-3, the V gene TRBV20-1; 10 bases agree with TRBD2. The CDR3 has 18 amino acids. V shed 3 bases, J shed 0 bases, and the junction held 12 bases outside the gene matches. Germline V gene sequence: CDR1 DFQATT, CDR2 SNEGSKA (reference sequence). The DNA for the CDR3 is TGCAGTGCTAGGGGGTGGGCTAGCGGGGGTTCCAGCACAGATACGCAGTATTTT. This codes for CSARGWASGGSSTDTQYF.

The chain carries TRBV12-5 and TRBJ1-4; D is possibly TRBD1 (6 bases). The CDR3 totals 16 residues. The ends were cut back, 2 bases at V and 8 bases at J, with 18 bases in the middle. Germline-derived CDR1 and CDR2 are LGHNT and FRNRAP. CDR3 sequence (DNA): TGTGCTAGTGGTTTGCCCGTCGGAGGGGGGGCAGAAAAACTGTTTTTT. It translates to CASGLPVGGGAEKLFF.

The J gene is TRBJ2-1, the V gene TRBV7-2; 11 bases match TRBD2. Germline CDR1 reads SGHTA; CDR2 reads FQGNSA. The length of the CDR3 is 13 residues. J gave up 13 bases and V 5 bases, and 7 bases lay outside the gene matches. CDR3 bases: TGTGCCAGCAGCCCTCATAGCGGGGGGGTCCAGTTCTTC. This translates into CASSPHSGGVQFF.

This rearrangement joins TRBV5-1 to TRBJ2-3, with TRBD2 matching 7 bases. This CDR3 has 16 residues. Germline V gene lookup returns CDR1 SGHRS and CDR2 YFSETQ. With V trimmed by 3 bases and J by 1 base, 8 bases remained unmatched. CDR3 nucleotide sequence: TGCGCCAGCAGCTCCAGAGCGGGGTTCGGCACAGATACGCAGTATTTT. It translates to CASSSRAGFGTDTQYF.

This chain uses TRBV4-1 with TRBJ1-2, with a weak D call TRBD1 (5 bases). The ends were cut back, 0 bases at V and 7 bases at J, with 12 bases in the middle. CDR1 MGHRA and CDR2 YSYEKL come from the germline V gene. The CDR3 length is 14 residues. CDR3 amino acids: CASSQESGAAGYTF. The CDR3 DNA reads as TGCGCCAGCAGCCAAGAGTCCGGGGCTGCTGGCTACACCTTC.

V and J are TRBV27 and TRBJ1-2, with a weak D call TRBD1 (6 bases). The germline gives CDR1 MNHEY, CDR2 SMNVEV (reference sequence). The CDR3 consists of 13 residues. V dropped 3 bases and J dropped 8 bases, with 13 bases sitting between them. In DNA, the CDR3 is TGTGCCAGCAGTTTTACAGGGAGGGACGGCTACACCTTC. This encodes CASSFTGRDGYTF.

The gene calls are TRBV5-1 and TRBJ1-1; D gene uncertain. The germline V gene encodes CDR1 SGHRS and CDR2 YFSETQ. This CDR3 is built from 14 residues. Deletions cut 0 bases from V and 5 bases from J, with 11 bases between. The CDR3 DNA sequence: TGCGCCAGCAGCTTGGAAGGTGTGGGGACTGAAGCTTTCTTT. Its translation is CASSLEGVGTEAFF.

The V gene is TRBV3-1, the J gene TRBJ2-1; D gene ambiguous. CDR3 length: 15 amino acids. V was clipped by 0 bases and J by 8 bases, with 14 bases between them. Germline V CDR1 and CDR2: LGHDT, YNNKEL (reference sequence). The CDR3 protein is CASSQDTRGWDEQFF. The CDR3 DNA reads TGTGCCAGCAGCCAAGATACCAGAGGATGGGATGAGCAGTTCTTC.

CDR3 in amino acids: CASSPRDRGRYGYTF. The CDR3 DNA is TGTGCCAGCAGCCCCCGGGACAGGGGCCGCTATGGCTACACCTTC. The chain couples TRBV13 to TRBJ1-2; 10 bases align to TRBD1. The trim removed 5 bases at V and 4 bases at J, leaving 7 bases unmatched. This CDR3 spans 15 amino acids. CDR1 is PRHDT, CDR2 FYEKMQ, per germline (reference sequence).

This chain joins TRBV6-5 and TRBJ1-6, with 10 positions matching TRBD1. This CDR3 contains 16 residues. Germline trimming cut 6 bases from V and 2 bases from J; bases unmatched to any gene: 4. Germline CDR1 MNHEY, CDR2 SVGAGI. The CDR3 sequence: CASSWDRGTYNSPLHF. CDR3 bases: TGTGCCAGCAGCTGGGACAGGGGAACCTATAATTCACCCCTCCACTTT.

The genes are TRBV29-1 and TRBJ2-1; 10 bases agree with TRBD2. CDR1 is SQVTM, CDR2 ANQGSEA, per germline. CDR3 length: 15 residues. V dropped 3 bases and J dropped 6; count of bases not matched to a gene: 8. The DNA for the CDR3 is TGCAGCGTTGAGACTAGCGGGTCACTTCCCAATGAGCAGTTCTTC. This codes for CSVETSGSLPNEQFF.

The chain employs TRBV6-5 and TRBJ2-5; D might be TRBD1 (6 bases). This CDR3 has 15 residues. V lost 8 bases to trimming and J lost 5 bases, with 21 bases between them. From germline, CDR1 is MNHEY and CDR2 SVGAGI. The CDR3: CASSEDWGRVETQYF. The DNA for the CDR3 is TGTGCCAGCTCAGAGGACTGGGGGCGGGTGGAGACCCAGTACTTC.

This rearrangement joins TRBV5-1 to TRBJ2-1; the match to TRBD1 covers 7 bases. V trimming: 0 bases; J trimming: 6 bases; junction bases outside the gene matches: 6. The CDR3 spans 15 residues. Germline CDR1 SGHRS, CDR2 YFSETQ. CDR3 sequence reads: CASSLVGTEFNEQFF. The CDR3, as DNA: TGCGCCAGCAGCTTGGTAGGGACAGAATTCAATGAGCAGTTCTTC.

This clonotype was detected a few times. This rearrangement joins TRBV12-3 or TRBV12-4 to TRBJ2-7; 7 bases are a match to TRBD1. The CDR3 covers 14 residues. V trimming: 1 base; J trimming: 4 bases; junction bases outside the gene matches: 4. The CDR3 sequence: CASSLVGQPYEQYF. The CDR3 DNA is TGTGCCAGCAGTTTAGTGGGACAGCCTTACGAGCAGTACTTC.